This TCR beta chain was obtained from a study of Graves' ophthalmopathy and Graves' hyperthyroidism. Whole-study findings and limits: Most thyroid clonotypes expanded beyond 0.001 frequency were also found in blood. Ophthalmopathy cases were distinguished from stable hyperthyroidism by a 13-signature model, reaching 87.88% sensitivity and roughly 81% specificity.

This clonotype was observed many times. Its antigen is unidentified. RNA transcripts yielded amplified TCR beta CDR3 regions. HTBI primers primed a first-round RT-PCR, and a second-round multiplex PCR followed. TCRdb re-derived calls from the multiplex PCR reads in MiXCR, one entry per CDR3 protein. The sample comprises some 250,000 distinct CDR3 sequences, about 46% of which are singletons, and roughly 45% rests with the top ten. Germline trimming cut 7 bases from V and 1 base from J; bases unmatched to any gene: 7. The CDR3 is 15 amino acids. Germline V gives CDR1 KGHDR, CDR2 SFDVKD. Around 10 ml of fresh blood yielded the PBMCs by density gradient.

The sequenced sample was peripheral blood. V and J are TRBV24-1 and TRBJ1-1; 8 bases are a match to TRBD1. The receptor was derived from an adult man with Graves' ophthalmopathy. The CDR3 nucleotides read TGTGCCACCAGAGCTGGTCAGGGGGCGAACACTGAAGCTTTCTTT. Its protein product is CATRAGQGANTEAFF.